This is a list of T cell receptor beta chains from one sample in a study of blood T cell repertoires in COVID-19. Libraries were prepared by immunoSEQ multiplex PCR; TCRdb keeps only in-frame clonotypes and omits some of them. The repertoire holds about 160,000 clones, with approximately 81% as singletons. Material: peripheral blood. These receptors were collected from a woman aged 80 or over with active or convalescent COVID-19. The CDR3 runs from the conserved cysteine through the conserved F or W. The D gene is left open where the match is weak. Some rows have no size entry. The others give once, few or many, or a class for an expanded clone.

cdr3_nt cdr3_aa j_call v_call clone_size d_call
TGTGCCAGCAAACCTAGTCGGGCCGGGGAGCTGTTTTTT CASKPSRAGELFF TRBJ2-2 TRBV12-3/TRBV12-4 NA NA
TGTGCCAGCAGCTTAGGGACAGGGACCACTGAAGCTTTCTTT CASSLGTGTTEAFF TRBJ1-1 TRBV9 NA TRBD1
TGCGCCAGCAGCCAAACAGGGGCCTTTAACACTGAAGCTTTCTTT CASSQTGAFNTEAFF TRBJ1-1 TRBV4-1 NA TRBD1
TGTGCCAGCAGCGGCGACAGGGGTAGGGGTAACTGGCCCTCAACTAATGAAAAACTGTTTTTT CASSGDRGRGNWPSTNEKLFF TRBJ1-4 TRBV9 NA TRBD1
TGTGCCAGCAGACTAAGCACAGATACGCAGTATTTT CASRLSTDTQYF TRBJ2-3 TRBV27 NA NA
TGTGCCAGCAGCGGGAGGGACAATCAGCCCCAGCATTTT CASSGRDNQPQHF TRBJ1-5 TRBV6-5 few NA
TGTGCCAGCAGTTATGCTAGCGGGAGTGGGTCCGGCACAGATACGCAGTATTTT CASSYASGSGSGTDTQYF TRBJ2-3 TRBV6-2/TRBV6-3 few TRBD2
TGCGCCAGCAGCTCGACAGGGAGGAACACTGAAGCTTTCTTT CASSSTGRNTEAFF TRBJ1-1 TRBV5-1 NA TRBD1
TGCGCCAGCAGCTTACGGGAGCCAGGGAACACTGAAGCTTTCTTT CASSLREPGNTEAFF TRBJ1-1 TRBV5-1 NA NA
TGTGCCAGCAGCCCATGGGACAGGGCTTACTATGGCTACACCTTC CASSPWDRAYYGYTF TRBJ1-2 TRBV7-9 NA TRBD1
TGTGCCAGCAGCTTTGACAGGGCGACTGAAGCTTTCTTT CASSFDRATEAFF TRBJ1-1 TRBV7-8 NA TRBD1
TGCGCCAGCGCCCTAGACAGGAATCAGCCCCAGCATTTT CASALDRNQPQHF TRBJ1-5 TRBV4-1 NA NA
TGTGCCAGTAGTATATCCGGACTAGCATCCTCCTACAATGAGCAGTTCTTC CASSISGLASSYNEQFF TRBJ2-1 TRBV19 NA TRBD2
TGTGCCACCAGTGTATCAGGCAATCAGCCCCAGCATTTT CATSVSGNQPQHF TRBJ1-5 TRBV24-1 once NA
TGCGCCAGCAGTGTCGCAGAAGAGACCCAGTACTTC CASSVAEETQYF TRBJ2-5 TRBV10-2 few NA
TGTGCCAGCAGTCATACTAACACCGGGGAGCTGTTTTTT CASSHTNTGELFF TRBJ2-2 TRBV27 NA NA
TGCGCCAGCAGCTTGGGGGACAGGATGAACACTGAAGCTTTCTTT CASSLGDRMNTEAFF TRBJ1-1 TRBV5-1 NA TRBD1
TGTGCCAGCAGTTACTCCAACAGGGGGAGCACAGATACGCAGTATTTT CASSYSNRGSTDTQYF TRBJ2-3 TRBV6-2/TRBV6-3 NA TRBD1
TGCGCCAGCAGCCCCAGGACAGGGTCGACATATTCCTACGAGCAGTACTTC CASSPRTGSTYSYEQYF TRBJ2-7 TRBV4-1 NA TRBD1
TGCGCCAGCAGCCCCCGGGGACAGGGGAATGCTGAAGCTTTCTTT CASSPRGQGNAEAFF TRBJ1-1 TRBV5-1 NA TRBD1
TGCGCCAGCAGAAGTACAGCGGGAGGGAAGGGGACCCAGTACTTC CASRSTAGGKGTQYF TRBJ2-5 TRBV5-1 once TRBD2
TGTGCCAGCAGACTCCGACAGGGTAATAGGGCCAAAAACATTCAGTACTTC CASRLRQGNRAKNIQYF TRBJ2-4 TRBV21-1 once NA
TGCGCCAGCAGCCGCCCCGGGGAGACCCAGTACTTC CASSRPGETQYF TRBJ2-5 TRBV4-1 NA NA
TGTGCCAGCAGGATTAACAGGGGGCCAAGGGGCTACACCTTC CASRINRGPRGYTF TRBJ1-2 TRBV6-5 once TRBD1
TGCAGCGGAGGAGAAGTTTCCTACGAGCAGTACTTC CSGGEVSYEQYF TRBJ2-7 TRBV29-1 NA NA
TGTGCCAGCAGTGGTACGACAGGGGCTCGTTATGGCTACACCTTC CASSGTTGARYGYTF TRBJ1-2 TRBV2 once TRBD1
TGTGCCAGTAAGGTGACAGGGGGCGCGGGTGGCTACACCTTC CASKVTGGAGGYTF TRBJ1-2 TRBV19 NA TRBD1
TGTGCCAGCACCCTCCCGGGGGGGGGTAGCACTGAAGCTTTCTTT CASTLPGGGSTEAFF TRBJ1-1 TRBV28 NA NA
TGTGCCAGCAGTCGCGGGTTGGGGGGAGACCAAGAGACCCAGTACTTC CASSRGLGGDQETQYF TRBJ2-5 TRBV2 NA NA
TGTGCCAGTAGGGCCAAGGGGGACGATCAGCCCCAGCATTTT CASRAKGDDQPQHF TRBJ1-5 TRBV19 once NA
TGTGCCAGCAGCCAAGATACCCGTGCGGAGCAGTTCTTC CASSQDTRAEQFF TRBJ2-1 TRBV3-1/TRBV3-2 NA NA
TGTGCCAGCAGTCCGGTGGAGGGAAACACCATATATTTT CASSPVEGNTIYF TRBJ1-3 TRBV6-5 NA NA
TGTGCCAGCAGTTACGGACAGGGGGTCGACTACACCTTC CASSYGQGVDYTF TRBJ1-2 TRBV6-2/TRBV6-3 NA TRBD1
TGTGCCAGTAGTAGGGGCAGGGACAAAGCCGGGGAGCTGTTTTTT CASSRGRDKAGELFF TRBJ2-2 TRBV19 once NA
TGTGCCAGCAGCCAACAGACGACGAACACTGAAGCTTTCTTT CASSQQTTNTEAFF TRBJ1-1 TRBV9 NA NA
TGTGCCAGCAGTTTAACAGGGGGTCCCCTCCACTTT CASSLTGGPLHF TRBJ1-6 TRBV12-3/TRBV12-4 few TRBD1
TGTGCCAGCAGCTTAGCGAGGGTCAGGACTAGCGGGAGGAGTAACAATGAGCAGTTCTTC CASSLARVRTSGRSNNEQFF TRBJ2-1 TRBV7-8 NA TRBD2
TGCGCCAGCAGCTTGGCCGGAGGGTGGTCCACCGGGGAGCTGTTTTTT CASSLAGGWSTGELFF TRBJ2-2 TRBV5-1 NA NA
TGTGCCAGCAGCCAAGAACAGGGGATTAATGAAAAACTGTTTTTT CASSQEQGINEKLFF TRBJ1-4 TRBV14 NA TRBD1
TGTGCCACCAGTGACCCACACTCCTACGAGCAGTACTTC CATSDPHSYEQYF TRBJ2-7 TRBV24-1 NA NA
TGTGCCATCAGTGCGATTGGGGGCGCCCGGGGCAATGAGCAGTTCTTC CAISAIGGARGNEQFF TRBJ2-1 TRBV10-3 NA NA
TGTGCCAGCAGCGGACTAGCGGGAGGTCGGGATACGCAGTATTTT CASSGLAGGRDTQYF TRBJ2-3 TRBV2 NA TRBD2
TGTGCCAGCAGCGATTTAGCGGGAAGCTCCTACAATGAGCAGTTCTTC CASSDLAGSSYNEQFF TRBJ2-1 TRBV21-1 NA NA
TGCGCCAGCAGCTTACACACAGGGGGAACTGAAGCTTTCTTT CASSLHTGGTEAFF TRBJ1-1 TRBV5-1 NA TRBD1
TGTGCCAGCAAGTTCTACGAGACCCAGTACTTC CASKFYETQYF TRBJ2-5 TRBV6-5 NA NA
TGTGCCAGCAGCTTAAGCGAGAATGAGCAGTTCTTC CASSLSENEQFF TRBJ2-1 TRBV11-3 once NA
TGTGCCAGCAGCCGGGAGTATGGCGGGGAGCTGTTTTTT CASSREYGGELFF TRBJ2-2 TRBV7-3 NA NA
TGCGCCAGCAGTGTTCCGAGATTTGACAATCAGCCCCAGCATTTT CASSVPRFDNQPQHF TRBJ1-5 TRBV10-1 NA NA
TGTGCCAGCAGCCTTACACCGAACACTGAAGCTTTCTTT CASSLTPNTEAFF TRBJ1-1 TRBV9 NA NA
TGCGCCAGCAGCGGGACTAGCGGCTCCTACGAGCAGTACTTC CASSGTSGSYEQYF TRBJ2-7 TRBV5-1 NA TRBD2
TGCGCCAGCAGCCCCAGGGGCATAGACTATGGCTACACCTTC CASSPRGIDYGYTF TRBJ1-2 TRBV5-1 NA NA
TGTGCCAGCAGCTTCCCCCTTACAGGGGAGGTGGCAGATACGCAGTATTTT CASSFPLTGEVADTQYF TRBJ2-3 TRBV7-6 NA NA
TGCGCCAGCAGTGGGGCAGCGGGAGGGCCAGACGGGGAGCTGTTTTTT CASSGAAGGPDGELFF TRBJ2-2 TRBV10-1 NA TRBD2
TGCGCCAGCAGTGTCCGAGGAAATCCCCAGCATTTT CASSVRGNPQHF TRBJ1-5 TRBV10-2 NA NA